This T cell receptor (beta chain) was recorded in a study of blood T cell repertoires in COVID-19 (dated by TCRdb to 2019 to 2021). A note on the overall study: The collaborator samples originated in the United States, Italy and Spain and spanned the acute and convalescent phases of COVID-19. Deeply sampled blood TCRbeta repertoires from subjects exposed to, actively infected with, or recovered from COVID-19 were included in the dataset. The repertoires were made available in a free public database intended to serve as a resource for research on the immune response to SARS-CoV-2. The material from the prospective study consisted of cDNA or gDNA derived from T cells, B-cell-depleted T cells, or PBMCs. The sample metadata nearly always contained a de-identified subject ID, COVID-19 status, age in years and sex. The samples were drawn from two sources: the first 160 participants of the ongoing ImmuneRACE study, and 1,254 subjects contributed by 6 global collaborators. Where HLA class I and class II types were available, the types were taken from metadata supplied by the sample provider, not from assay-based typing. Overall study outcomes, separate from this receptor: How much clinical and demographic metadata was included differed by source and by participant, and the metadata was provided uncurated.

TCRbeta CDR3 regions were amplified from genomic DNA using the immunoSEQ Assay, a bias-controlled multiplex PCR. As for the original processing: Nucleated cell counts per sample were estimated from amplification of reference gene primers within the assay. To quantify the absolute abundance of each unique TCRbeta CDR3 rearrangement, sequence reads were collapsed and filtered. For each sample, productive Simpson clonality was calculated as the square root of Simpson's diversity index across productive rearrangements. This immuneACCESS table, as held by TCRdb, lists in-frame sequences with V and J called but not all clones. Of the missing ones, under half trace to an unresolved V gene in checked studies; the others have no known cause. V and J calls and clone size are as listed in that table; D and trimming were resolved from the DNA. In all, the sample holds roughly 160,000 clones, and about 85% of those were seen once. Roughly 0.95% of the sample lies in the top ten.

To note about this clone: The target of this receptor is not known. No clone much larger than this one lies a single base away; base qualities are absent.

Whole blood was collected in K2EDTA tubes by collaborating institutions according to the institutions' own protocols. For TCRbeta analysis, collaborators shipped samples as frozen whole blood, isolated PBMCs, or DNA extracted from either of those sample types. CDR1 and CDR2 are drawn from the germline V gene: MNHNS, SASEGT. Deletion took 4 bases off V and 1 base off J, with a span of 12 bases between the germline ends. The cysteine opens and the phenylalanine closes a CDR3 of 15 amino acids. Solely the CDR3 DNA is kept, with 45 bases framed from the first base. The sequence was obtained from a man younger than 35 with acute or convalescent COVID-19. Recombination connected TRBV6-1 to TRBJ2-3, with no confident D gene call. Sequencing was performed on peripheral blood. The CDR3 protein is CASSVAPLRTDTQYF. Here is the DNA: TGTGCCAGCAGTGTAGCTCCACTCCGCACAGATACGCAGTATTTT.